This T cell receptor beta chain emerged from a study of shared clonotypes between healthy human individuals. Study-level information: Each donor's CD8 memory used one plate, CD8 naive two, each CD4 subset three. Notes on the study in general: The generation probabilities recorded for non-shared clonotypes fell below those of clonotypes shared by all four donors.

The CDR3 extends over 17 amino acids. V dropped 7 bases and J dropped 2 bases, with 23 bases sitting between them. The germline gives CDR1 ENHRY, CDR2 SYGVKD. Naive CD8 cells lacked CD45RO, underwent positive selection for CCR7 and left out terminally differentiated effector memory CD45RA+ cells. Assay used: immunoSEQ multiplex PCR; TCRdb lists only in-frame clones, some missing. The sample gives about 2 million clones, about 95% of which show up once; 0.9% to 1.4% is in the top ten. In the case of this clone: The antigen remains unidentified.

The V call is TRBV10-3, the J call TRBJ2-5; D might be TRBD1 or TRBD2, each matching 8 bases. The sequencing sample was made of naive CD8+ T cells sorted from blood. The sequence was obtained from a man younger than 30 in good health. CDR3 nucleotides: TGTGCCATCACCCAGGGGGCGGGAGGACTGCAGCAAGAGACCCAGTACTTC. This encodes CAITQGAGGLQQETQYF.